The sequence of this TCR beta chain was determined in a study of T cell repertoires in cytomegalovirus infection. General study results and limits: Frequencies of public TCR beta families were cumulated, and this identified carriers of CMV plus the relevant HLA.

TCRdb called the reads again in MiXCR, with one record for every CDR3 protein. The sample has fewer than 250,000 distinct CDR3 sequences, around 12% seen once. The CDR3 is 11 residues long. The germline V and J ends were trimmed by 7 bases and 2 bases, with 3 bases remaining between them. Per germline, CDR1 LNHDA and CDR2 SQIVND (reference sequence). Only a few counts were recorded for this clonotype. Its specificity is unknown. Sequencing used PBMCs. The receptor comes from a human donor in good health (CMV status not recorded). Some clones in this sample may be carry-over from other donors' samples. V and J are TRBV19 and TRBJ2-1; D not resolved. CDR3 protein: CASMTYNEQFF. The DNA for the CDR3 is TGTGCCAGTATGACCTACAATGAGCAGTTCTTC.